This T cell receptor (beta chain) was retrieved from a study of cytomegalovirus exposure and HLA in healthy donors. In the PCR, 60 Vbeta and 13 Jbeta primers were used. Method: immunoSEQ multiplex PCR; TCRdb's copy keeps in-frame clones and lacks some. The table includes approximately 220,000 clones, about three quarters detected once. V was pared by 1 base and J by 4 bases, with 5 bases of the junction left unmatched. The CDR3 spans 16 residues. Germline V CDR1 and CDR2: SGHVS, FNYEAQ. The chain recombines TRBV7-6 with TRBJ2-1; TRBD2 agrees at 9 bases. This TCR came from a man aged 40-49 years in good health and CMV-seronegative. Material for sequencing was PBMCs. This chain's CDR3 is CASSLGAGGPYNEQFF. In nucleotides, the CDR3 is TGTGCCAGCAGCTTAGGAGCGGGGGGACCATACAATGAGCAGTTCTTC.